This TCR beta chain was identified during a study of blood T cell repertoires in COVID-19. The CDR3 extends over 16 amino acids. V shed 0 bases and J 3 bases; nucleotides not matched to a gene: 7. Germline loops: CDR1 MNHEY, CDR2 SVGAGI. The table came from immunoSEQ multiplex PCR; TCRdb's copy has only in-frame clones and leaves some out. This table holds approximately 130,000 clones, 81% found once. The chain recombines TRBV6-5 with TRBJ2-7, with 8 nucleotides matching TRBD2. The sequence was collected from an older woman with active or convalescent COVID-19. The specimen sequenced was peripheral blood. CDR3 sequence: CASSYSLERGNYEQYF. CDR3 coding DNA: TGTGCCAGCAGTTACTCCCTGGAGCGGGGGAACTACGAGCAGTACTTC.